Listed below are T cell receptor beta chains from one sample, sequenced in a study of T cell responses to AZD1222 COVID-19 vaccine. The assay was immunoSEQ multiplex PCR, and TCRdb's table has in-frame clones only and misses some. The table has over 110,000 clones, about 93% seen once. The specimen comprised peripheral blood, sampled on day 0 of AZD1222 vaccination. These receptors originate from an adult in good health. Each CDR3 is given with its conserved first and last residue. The D gene is left open where the match is weak. The size entry is marked missing in some rows and otherwise reads once, few, many or a size class.

TRBJ1-5 | - | - | TRBV9 | CASSVAAGDQPQHF | TGTGCCAGCAGCGTAGCCGCTGGCGATCAGCCCCAGCATTTT
TRBJ1-1 | - | - | TRBV7-6 | CASSPKGRGNTEAFF | TGTGCCAGCAGCCCAAAGGGGAGGGGTAACACTGAAGCTTTCTTT
TRBJ2-5 | TRBD2 | - | TRBV18 | CASSPTRGGGETQYF | TGTGCCAGCTCACCGACGCGGGGGGGAGGCGAGACCCAGTACTTC
TRBJ2-2 | TRBD2 | - | TRBV5-6 | CASSSPGLANTGELFF | TGTGCCAGCAGCTCCCCTGGACTAGCGAACACCGGGGAGCTGTTTTTT
TRBJ2-5 | TRBD2 | - | TRBV5-1 | CASELGGASGIEETQYF | TGCGCCAGCGAGCTTGGGGGGGCTAGCGGGATTGAAGAGACCCAGTACTTC
TRBJ1-6 | - | - | TRBV27 | CASSFRGRIGSPLHF | TGTGCCAGCAGTTTCCGCGGACGGATTGGCTCACCCCTCCACTTT
TRBJ1-4 | - | - | TRBV4-1 | CASSQERAGRGEKLFF | TGCGCCAGCAGCCAAGAGCGGGCCGGGCGCGGGGAAAAACTGTTTTTT
TRBJ2-7 | - | - | TRBV3-1/TRBV3-2 | CASSLVGQASSSYEQYF | TGTGCCAGCAGCCTCGTCGGTCAGGCTTCGAGCTCCTACGAGCAGTACTTC
TRBJ2-5 | - | - | TRBV3-1/TRBV3-2 | CASSQVFEGETQYF | TGTGCCAGCAGCCAAGTTTTCGAGGGAGAGACCCAGTACTTC
TRBJ2-1 | - | - | TRBV5-5 | CASSLAGNEQFF | TGTGCCAGCAGCTTGGCCGGAAATGAGCAGTTCTTC
TRBJ1-6 | - | - | TRBV3-1/TRBV3-2 | CASSQTRGVLHF | TGTGCCAGCAGCCAAACCCGGGGGGTTCTCCACTTT
TRBJ1-2 | - | - | TRBV24-1 | CATSAGPGNLIGYTF | TGTGCCACCAGTGCGGGACCTGGAAACTTAATCGGCTACACCTTC
TRBJ2-2 | - | - | TRBV5-6 | CASSLAHTGELFF | TGTGCCAGCAGCTTGGCCCACACCGGGGAGCTGTTTTTT
TRBJ2-2 | - | - | TRBV19 | CASSPPGHLPWELFF | TGTGCCAGTAGTCCGCCGGGACACCTACCTTGGGAGCTGTTTTTT
TRBJ1-2 | - | - | TRBV7-2 | CASSFDRFYGYTF | TGTGCCAGCAGCTTTGACAGGTTTTATGGCTACACCTTC
TRBJ2-7 | TRBD2 | - | TRBV27 | CASSITSGGGYEQYF | TGTGCCAGCAGTATAACTAGCGGGGGGGGATACGAGCAGTACTTC
TRBJ1-1 | - | - | TRBV9 | CASSAIQGSKTEAFF | TGTGCCAGCAGCGCCATACAGGGATCTAAAACTGAAGCTTTCTTT
TRBJ1-6 | - | - | TRBV6-6 | CASIPGQGNSPLHF | TGTGCCAGCATCCCGGGGCAGGGGAATTCACCCCTCCACTTT
TRBJ2-7 | - | - | TRBV25-1 | CASRPQGGVEQYF | TGTGCCAGCAGGCCTCAGGGAGGTGTCGAGCAGTACTTC
TRBJ2-7 | - | few | TRBV27 | CASSFGTGTYEQYF | TGTGCCAGCAGTTTCGGTACAGGGACCTACGAGCAGTACTTC
TRBJ1-5 | TRBD1 | - | TRBV3-1/TRBV3-2 | CASSRGTGGSNQPQHF | TGTGCCAGCAGCCGGGGGACAGGGGGTAGCAATCAGCCCCAGCATTTT
TRBJ2-3 | - | - | TRBV4-2 | CASSQAGVSTDTQYF | TGTGCCAGCAGCCAAGCGGGGGTTAGCACAGATACGCAGTATTTT
TRBJ2-2 | TRBD1 | - | TRBV6-5 | CASSQTGVTGELFF | TGTGCCAGCAGCCAGACAGGGGTCACCGGGGAGCTGTTTTTT
TRBJ1-2 | TRBD1 | - | TRBV7-3 | CASSKTTGAGGYTF | TGTGCCAGCAGTAAAACTACAGGGGCGGGAGGCTACACCTTC
TRBJ1-4 | TRBD1 | once | TRBV15 | CATSRSRDRLREKLFF | TGTGCCACCAGCAGGTCCCGGGACAGGTTAAGAGAAAAACTGTTTTTT
TRBJ2-2 | - | - | TRBV10-1 | CASSPTRLGELFF | TGCGCCAGCAGCCCGACTAGACTCGGGGAGCTGTTTTTT
TRBJ2-7 | - | - | TRBV4-3 | CASSQEQGGRYEQYF | TGCGCCAGCAGCCAAGAGCAAGGGGGGAGGTACGAGCAGTACTTC
TRBJ2-1 | - | once | TRBV9 | CASSVAGLSYNEQFF | TGTGCCAGCAGCGTGGCGGGACTCTCCTACAATGAGCAGTTCTTC
TRBJ2-3 | - | - | TRBV27 | CASSTGLASDTQYF | TGTGCCAGCAGCACAGGGTTAGCCTCAGATACGCAGTATTTT
TRBJ2-4 | - | - | TRBV7-9 | CASSGTGGKNIQYF | TGTGCCAGCTCCGGAACAGGTGGAAAAAACATTCAGTACTTC
TRBJ2-2 | - | - | TRBV30 | CAWSVNTGELFF | TGTGCCTGGAGTGTTAACACCGGGGAGCTGTTTTTT
TRBJ1-2 | - | - | TRBV6-5 | CASSYSGGGPYGYTF | TGTGCCAGCAGTTACTCCGGGGGAGGGCCCTATGGCTACACCTTC
TRBJ1-1 | - | - | TRBV5-1 | CASSLVQGRRTEAFF | TGCGCCAGCAGCTTGGTACAGGGAAGGAGAACTGAAGCTTTCTTT
TRBJ1-2 | - | - | TRBV5-8 | CASSKTGTDIYGYTF | TGTGCCAGCAGCAAAACCGGGACGGACATCTATGGCTACACCTTC
TRBJ2-1 | - | - | TRBV5-1 | CASSLEGAGEQFF | TGCGCCAGCAGCTTGGAAGGGGCCGGTGAGCAGTTCTTC
TRBJ2-7 | TRBD1 | - | TRBV5-1 | CASSSGTGYYEQYF | TGCGCCAGCAGCTCCGGGACAGGGTACTACGAGCAGTACTTC
TRBJ1-5 | TRBD1 | - | TRBV11-2 | CASSLKLDRTGNQPQHF | TGTGCCAGCAGCTTAAAGCTGGACAGGACGGGCAATCAGCCCCAGCATTTT
TRBJ1-2 | TRBD1 | - | TRBV5-1 | CASTNGQGGYTF | TGCGCCAGCACCAACGGACAGGGAGGCTACACCTTC
TRBJ1-4 | - | - | TRBV4-1 | CASSQEELNEKLFF | TGCGCCAGCAGCCAAGAAGAATTAAATGAAAAACTGTTTTTT
TRBJ2-2 | TRBD1 | - | TRBV6-5 | CASSATGQGELFF | TGTGCCAGCAGCGCGACGGGACAGGGGGAGCTGTTTTTT
TRBJ1-5 | - | - | TRBV6-2/TRBV6-3 | CASSWDTSQPQHF | TGTGCCAGCAGTTGGGACACTAGTCAGCCCCAGCATTTT
TRBJ2-6 | - | - | TRBV5-6 | CASSVWGAGANVLTF | TGTGCCAGCAGCGTATGGGGGGCTGGGGCCAACGTCCTGACTTTC
TRBJ2-1 | - | - | TRBV14 | CASSPTAGEQFF | TGTGCCAGCAGCCCCACCGCGGGGGAGCAGTTCTTC
TRBJ2-6 | - | few | TRBV5-1 | CASSLHGTSGANVLTF | TGCGCCAGCAGCTTACACGGGACCTCTGGGGCCAACGTCCTGACTTTC